These 25 T cell receptor beta chains were all obtained from the same sample, sequenced in a study of T cell repertoires in cytomegalovirus infection. MiXCR was run by TCRdb on the reads, yielding one entry per CDR3 protein. This table holds roughly 600,000 distinct CDR3 sequences, around 24% found once. The source material was CD8+ T cells from PBMCs. The source is a human donor in good health (CMV status not recorded). Some clones in this sample may be carry-over from other donors' samples.

The chain recombines TRBV7-3 with TRBJ2-3; D is unresolved. CDR3 size: 15 residues. Trimming cost V 4 bases and J 4 bases, with 15 bases left between them. The germline V gene has CDR1 SGHTA and CDR2 FQGTGA. The CDR3 sequence: CASSSSGSWADTQYF. CDR3 nucleotide sequence: TGTGCCAGCAGCTCCTCTGGTAGTTGGGCAGATACGCAGTATTTT.

The gene calls are TRBV7-9 and TRBJ1-1, with a weak D call TRBD1 (5 bases). This CDR3 has 13 amino acids. With 5 bases removed from V and 6 bases from J, the gap between germline ends came to 13 bases. The germline CDR1 and CDR2 sequences are SEHNR and FQNEAQ (reference sequence). The CDR3 is CASSPPGGSEAFF. DNA of the CDR3: TGTGCCAGCAGCCCGCCTGGGGGGTCTGAAGCTTTCTTT. The whole variable domain, filled in from reference TRBV7-9 and TRBJ1-1, reads DTGVSQNPRHKITKRGQNVTFRCDPISEHNRLYWYRQTLGQGPEFLTYFQNEAQLEKSRLLSDRFSAERPKGSFSTLEIQRTEQGDSAMYLCASSPPGGSEAFFGQGTRLTVV.

This clonotype was counted ten times or more. The V call is TRBV7-8, the J call TRBJ1-3; D unclear. CDR3 length: 15 amino acids. CDR1 and CDR2 from the germline V gene are SGHVS and FQNEAQ. V lost 7 bases to trimming and J lost 4 bases, with 17 bases between them. The CDR3: CASTFPDPAGNTIYF. CDR3 DNA: TGTGCCAGCACCTTCCCGGACCCGGCGGGAAACACCATATATTTT.

The sample holds many counts of this clonotype. The chain uses TRBV29-1 and TRBJ2-7; 7 bases map to TRBD1. There are 14 residues in the CDR3. V trimming: 2 bases; J trimming: 4 bases; junction bases outside the gene matches: 8. Germline V gives CDR1 SQVTM, CDR2 ANQGSEA. The CDR3 coding sequence is TGCAGCGTTGAAAGTAGGAACAGGGGATACGAGCAGTACTTC. Encoded protein: CSVESRNRGYEQYF.

The rearrangement links TRBV28 to TRBJ2-3; D not resolved. Deletions cut 4 bases from V and 4 bases from J, with 12 bases between. Per germline, CDR1 MDHEN and CDR2 SYDVKM. This CDR3 spans 14 amino acids. The chain's CDR3 is CASSYSLGSDTQYF. For the CDR3, the DNA is TGTGCCAGCAGTTATAGTTTGGGATCAGATACGCAGTATTTT.

The chain employs TRBV20-1 and TRBJ1-2; TRBD1 aligns across 8 bases. Germline values: CDR1 DFQATT, CDR2 SNEGSKA (reference sequence). CDR3 length: 13 residues. Germline trimming cut 3 bases from V and 5 bases from J; bases unmatched to any gene: 5. The CDR3 DNA sequence: TGCAGTGCTAGGGACAGGGAATTGTATGGCTACACCTTC. Translation: CSARDRELYGYTF.

The genes are TRBV2 and TRBJ1-5; unclear D gene. Between the trimmed V and J ends, which lost 7 bases and 0 bases, there was a span of 10 bases. CDR1 and CDR2 from the germline V gene are SNHLY and FYNNEI. The CDR3 runs 14 residues. CDR3 bases: TGTGCCAGCAAAAGGACGGATAGCAATCAGCCCCAGCATTTT. This gives the protein CASKRTDSNQPQHF.

This clonotype turned up a few times. The chain couples TRBV29-1 to TRBJ2-1, with TRBD2 matching 7 bases. CDR3 length: 14 residues. V gave up 7 bases and J gave up 0 bases; unmatched junction bases: 6. CDR1 is SQVTM and CDR2 is ANQGSEA in the germline V gene. CDR3 in DNA: TGCAGCGCCCACTCGGGGGGCTCCTACAATGAGCAGTTCTTC. It encodes CSAHSGGSYNEQFF.

The chain has TRBV6-6 and TRBJ1-6, with unresolved D. Germline assignment: CDR1 MNHNY and CDR2 SVGAGI (reference sequence). Trimming took off 5 bases at V and 8 bases at J, with 25 bases between the two ends. This CDR3 has 18 residues. This chain's CDR3 is CASSRGPGLRAVDSPLHF. Written as DNA, the CDR3 is TGTGCCAGCAGTCGCGGACCTGGACTGAGGGCCGTGGATTCACCCCTCCACTTT.

The rearrangement uses TRBV19 and TRBJ1-5; no definite D call. Looked up from germline, CDR1 is LNHDA and CDR2 is SQIVND (reference sequence). V was pared by 1 base and J by 0 bases, with 10 bases between. CDR3 size: 16 residues. The CDR3 DNA reads as TGTGCCAGTAGTATAGGCCCTGCAGATAGCAATCAGCCCCAGCATTTT. Translation gives CASSIGPADSNQPQHF.

This clonotype was counted a few times. This chain links TRBV4-1 with TRBJ1-2; D perhaps matches TRBD1 (6 bases). The CDR3 runs 15 residues. From germline, CDR1 is MGHRA and CDR2 YSYEKL. V lost 2 bases to trimming and J lost 2 bases, with 12 bases between them. Written as DNA, the CDR3 is TGCGCCAGCAGCCAATACCCGGACAGCAACTATGGCTACACCTTC. Protein product: CASSQYPDSNYGYTF.

This clonotype came up a few times. V gene TRBV7-9 combines with J gene TRBJ2-1; no clear D gene. V was cut by 1 base and J by 12 bases, with 7 bases left in between. The CDR3 totals 11 residues. Germline V lookup: CDR1 SEHNR, CDR2 FQNEAQ (reference sequence). The chain's CDR3 is CASSLDWGQFF. For the CDR3, the DNA is TGTGCCAGCAGCTTAGATTGGGGGCAGTTCTTC.

In this sample, this clonotype turned up many times. The junction departs from germline at one end; a sequencing error may be responsible. V is TRBV12-3 or TRBV12-4 and J is TRBJ2-5; D not resolved. The length of the CDR3 is 13 residues. CDR3 protein: CASSLGFQETQYF. The CDR3 nucleotides read TGTGCCAGCAGCTTAGGTTTCCAAGAGACCCAGTACTTC.

This clonotype was detected a few times. The rearrangement uses TRBV10-2 and TRBJ1-1, with D tentatively TRBD1 (6 bases). Germline V gives CDR1 WSHSY, CDR2 SAAADI. The V and J ends lost 8 bases and 2 bases respectively, with 15 bases between them. The CDR3 has 14 residues. The CDR3 DNA reads TGCGCCAGCTTCCGGGACACACTAAACACTGAAGCTTTCTTT. Its translation is CASFRDTLNTEAFF.

The chain has TRBV12-3 or TRBV12-4 and TRBJ2-1; the match to TRBD1 covers 8 bases. Trimming removed 6 bases from V and 6 bases from J; junction bases left unmatched: 7. This CDR3 spans 14 amino acids. CDR3 coding DNA: TGTGCCAGCAGGGGGACAGGTCCTTGCAATGAGCAGTTCTTC. It is translated as CASRGTGPCNEQFF.

This clonotype has a handful of counts. This sequence joins TRBV27 and TRBJ2-7; 11 positions match TRBD2. V was clipped by 4 bases and J by 1 base; unmatched bases: 3. In germline, CDR1 is MNHEY, CDR2 SMNVEV (reference sequence). The CDR3 contains 15 residues. CDR3 residues: CASSSLAGASYEQYV. The CDR3 DNA sequence: TGTGCCAGCAGTTCACTAGCGGGGGCTTCCTACGAGCAGTACGTC.

The chain carries TRBV29-1 and TRBJ1-3; D is ambiguous. CDR1 SQVTM and CDR2 ANQGSEA come from the germline V gene. This CDR3 region has 13 residues. With 2 bases removed from V and 4 bases from J, the gap between germline ends came to 9 bases. For the CDR3, the DNA is TGCAGCGTTGAAACTGGACTCGGAAACACCATATATTTT. As protein: CSVETGLGNTIYF.

The chain has TRBV20-1 and TRBJ2-1; 8 nucleotides align to TRBD2. The CDR3 totals 15 residues. Losses at the gene ends were 0 bases for V and 7 bases for J; bases not matched to a gene: 8. Germline values: CDR1 DFQATT, CDR2 SNEGSKA (reference sequence). The CDR3 spells CSARDRNSGVNEQFF. Here the CDR3 DNA reads TGCAGTGCTAGAGATCGGAATAGCGGGGTAAATGAGCAGTTCTTC.

CDR3 bases: TGTGCCAGCAGCTTAGACGGGCCAACGTCCTACAATGAGCAGTTCTTC. It translates to CASSLDGPTSYNEQFF. This sequence joins TRBV5-8 and TRBJ2-1; D gene unclear. Germline CDR1 and CDR2: SGHTS and YDEGEE. The CDR3 runs 16 residues. Trimming took 2 bases from V and 1 from J, leaving 13 bases between them.

This clonotype was detected ten times or more. The chain links TRBV7-8 to TRBJ1-2; tentative D call: TRBD1 (5 bases). Germline CDR1 and CDR2: SGHVS and FQNEAQ. The V gene lost 5 bases and the J gene lost 2 bases, with 18 bases spanning the gap. There are 16 residues in the CDR3. CDR3 in amino acids: CASSVEGTAVNYGYTF. The CDR3 coding sequence is TGTGCCAGCAGCGTCGAAGGGACCGCAGTAAACTATGGCTACACCTTC. The entire variable domain, with the rest obtained from reference TRBV7-8 and TRBJ1-2, is as follows: GAGVSQSPRYKVAKRGQDVALRCDPISGHVSLFWYQQALGQGPEFLTYFQNEAQLDKSGLPSDRFFAERPEGSVSTLKIQRTQQEDSAVYLCASSVEGTAVNYGYTFGSGTRLTVV.

The chain uses TRBV6-2 or TRBV6-3 and TRBJ2-1; TRBD2 matches 13 bases. There are 16 residues in the CDR3. Germline V gene sequence: CDR1 MNHEY, CDR2 SVGEGT. J gave up 8 bases and V 6 bases, and 10 bases lay outside the gene matches. CDR3 in amino acids: CASSSLTSGGADEQFF. The CDR3 DNA sequence: TGTGCCAGCAGCTCCCTTACTAGCGGGGGGGCTGATGAGCAGTTCTTC.

This clonotype has just a few counts. The chain has TRBV7-9 and TRBJ2-2, with D perhaps TRBD1 or TRBD2 (5 bases each). The germline V gene has CDR1 SEHNR and CDR2 FQNEAQ (reference sequence). The CDR3 spans 14 residues. With 10 bases removed from V and 4 bases from J, the gap between germline ends came to 16 bases. The CDR3 DNA reads as TGTGCCAATCTACCGGGGCTCACCACCGGGGAGCTGTTTTTT. Translating it yields CANLPGLTTGELFF. Looking up the rest from reference TRBV7-9 and TRBJ2-2 gives the full variable domain: DTGVSQNPRHKITKRGQNVTFRCDPISEHNRLYWYRQTLGQGPEFLTYFQNEAQLEKSRLLSDRFSAERPKGSFSTLEIQRTEQGDSAMYLCANLPGLTTGELFFGEGSRLTVL.

The gene calls are TRBV6-2 or TRBV6-3 and TRBJ2-7; the match to TRBD1 covers 9 bases. The germline V gene has CDR1 MNHEY and CDR2 SVGEGT. V lost 2 bases and J lost 6; bases outside the gene matches: 5. This CDR3 is built from 14 residues. The CDR3 DNA is TGTGCCAGCAGTTACGGGACAGGGTTCGCCGAGCAGTACGTC. Amino acid sequence: CASSYGTGFAEQYV.

The chain joins TRBV20-1 to TRBJ2-5; 9 bases fit TRBD2. Losses at the gene ends were 6 bases for V and 4 bases for J; bases not matched to a gene: 15. This CDR3 region has 16 residues. Germline V gene lookup returns CDR1 DFQATT and CDR2 SNEGSKA (reference sequence). The CDR3 here is CSALGTGGGAGETQYF. The CDR3 nucleotides are TGCAGTGCGCTAGGAACGGGCGGGGGGGCCGGAGAGACCCAGTACTTC.

This clonotype was seen only a few times. The chain carries TRBV5-6 and TRBJ1-2; 9 bases align to TRBD1. The CDR3 has 13 residues. The germline V gene encodes CDR1 SGHDT and CDR2 YYEEEE. Trimming cost V 4 bases and J 7 bases; bases outside gene matches: 5. CDR3 DNA sequence: TGTGCCAGCAGCGCCGGGACAGGGCTTGGCTACACCTTC. It is translated as CASSAGTGLGYTF.